Listed here are 9 T cell receptor beta chains from one sample, sequenced in a study of beta chain features in type 1 diabetes. Findings of the study overall: Across all four CD4+ subsets, people with type 1 diabetes showed modestly shorter TCRB CDR3s.

No antigens are known for them. The entirety of the isolated RNA underwent reverse transcription, so expressed TCRB transcripts were sequenced. Only in-frame clones appear in the TCRdb table, and some are missing; sequencing was by immunoSEQ multiplex PCR. This table holds 45,000 to 65,000 clones, around half found once. Specimen: Tregs from blood. The receptors here all came from a woman aged 35 to 49 with type 1 diabetes.

J is TRBJ1-1 and V is TRBV11-3, with D perhaps TRBD1 (5 bases). The CDR3 contains 13 residues. V lost 2 bases, J lost 8 bases, and 12 bases lay in between. Germline V lookup: CDR1 SGHNT, CDR2 YENEEA. This CDR3 reads CASSLIGGTEAFF. The DNA of the CDR3 is TGTGCCAGCAGCTTAATCGGGGGGACCGAAGCTTTCTTT.

The gene calls are TRBV19 and TRBJ1-5; D is possibly TRBD1 (6 bases). The germline CDR1 and CDR2 sequences are LNHDA and SQIVND (reference sequence). V was trimmed by 3 bases and J by 7 bases, leaving 10 bases between them. The CDR3 sequence is 13 residues long. The CDR3 bases are TGTGCCAGTAGTATCTTTCAGGGGCAGCCCCAGCATTTT. Translated: CASSIFQGQPQHF.

This chain links TRBV9 with TRBJ2-7; D might be TRBD1 (6 bases). Germline V gene data show CDR1 as SGDLS and CDR2 as YYNGEE. The CDR3 runs to 12 residues. Trimming pared 2 bases from V and 6 bases from J, leaving 9 bases between. This CDR3 is CASSVPGAEQYF. CDR3 DNA: TGTGCCAGCAGCGTTCCAGGGGCCGAGCAGTACTTC. Looking up the rest from reference TRBV9 and TRBJ2-7 gives the full variable domain: DSGVTQTPKHLITATGQRVTLRCSPRSGDLSVYWYQQSLDQGLQFLIQYYNGEERAKGNILERFSAQQFPDLHSELNLSSLELGDSALYFCASSVPGAEQYFGPGTRLTVT.

This chain joins TRBV6-5 and TRBJ1-1; TRBD1 aligns across 7 bases. CDR1 and CDR2 (germline): MNHEY, SVGAGI. This CDR3 region has 15 residues. Trimming cost V 0 bases and J 5 bases; bases outside gene matches: 6. The CDR3 protein is CASSYSGGVGTEAFF. CDR3 coding DNA: TGTGCCAGCAGTTACTCAGGGGGCGTCGGGACTGAAGCTTTCTTT.

This clone occurred a few times. This chain connects TRBV4-2 to TRBJ1-6; TRBD1 agrees at 9 bases. V shed 6 bases, J shed 9 bases, and the junction held 6 bases outside the gene matches. CDR3 length equals 14 residues. Germline values: CDR1 LGHNA, CDR2 YNFKEQ. DNA of the CDR3: TGTGCCAGCAGTTCGGGACAGGGAGGTTCACCCCTCCACTTT. Its translation is CASSSGQGGSPLHF.

V is TRBV7-9 and J is TRBJ1-2; TRBD1 aligns across 7 bases. The V and J ends lost 5 bases and 8 bases, in that order; junction bases with no gene match: 11. The germline V gene encodes CDR1 SEHNR and CDR2 FQNEAQ (reference sequence). There are 14 residues in the CDR3. CDR3 nucleotides: TGTGCCAGCAGCACGTGGGACAGCCGAGCAGGCTACACCTTC. This gives the protein CASSTWDSRAGYTF.

The rearrangement links TRBV4-3 to TRBJ2-3; TRBD2 matches 7 bases. The CDR3 has 15 amino acids. Germline values: CDR1 LGHNA, CDR2 YSLEER. V dropped 3 bases and J dropped 6; count of bases not matched to a gene: 9. The DNA for the CDR3 is TGCGCCAGCAGCCACTCCGGGACTACAATGGATACGCAGTATTTT. Protein product: CASSHSGTTMDTQYF.

V is TRBV4-1 and J is TRBJ2-1; 8 bases are a match to TRBD2. Trimming at V came to 4 bases and at J to 4 bases, leaving 9 bases not matched to a gene. The CDR3 contains 16 residues. Germline V gives CDR1 MGHRA, CDR2 YSYEKL. The CDR3 loop is CASSPAVGGAYNEQFF. CDR3 DNA: TGCGCCAGCAGCCCAGCAGTCGGGGGGGCATACAATGAGCAGTTCTTC.

The chain is built from TRBV7-9 and TRBJ2-4; D is possibly TRBD1 (5 bases). This CDR3 spans 14 amino acids. V was pared by 3 bases and J by 8 bases, with 14 bases between. In germline, CDR1 is SEHNR, CDR2 FQNEAQ (reference sequence). The CDR3 here is CASSFDFRDDIQYF. CDR3 nucleotides: TGTGCCAGCAGCTTCGATTTCAGGGATGACATTCAGTACTTC.